This TCR beta chain emerged from a study of T cells after yellow fever vaccination. Whole-study results and caveats: Sorted repertoires could include abundant contaminating clonotypes from bulk cells.

The V and J ends lost 3 bases and 12 bases respectively, with 15 bases between them. The germline CDR1 and CDR2 sequences are SQVTM and ANQGSEA. The length of the CDR3 is 12 residues. UMIs and a universal primer site were added when TCR cDNA was made by 5'RACE template switching. TCRdb reprocessed the 5' RACE reads via MiXCR and lists one record per CDR3 protein. The table has 550,000 or so distinct CDR3 sequences, approximately 21% seen once; the top ten hold over 11%. This clonotype was picked up a small number of times. No antigen is known for it. This TCR came from a man between 25 and 39 years old who received the YFV17D yellow fever vaccine. The V gene is TRBV29-1, the J gene TRBJ2-1; TRBD1 is a possible D gene (5 bases). Sequences were derived from PBMCs, sampled 15 days after the yellow fever booster vaccination. The CDR3 loop reads CSVDLGANRQFF. The CDR3 bases are TGCAGCGTTGATCTTGGGGCTAATCGGCAGTTCTTC.